This T cell receptor (beta chain) emerged from a study of shared clonotypes between healthy human individuals. The V end was cut by 3 bases, the J end by 2 bases, with 11 bases between. There are 14 residues in the CDR3. Germline CDR1 is MNHEY and CDR2 is SMNVEV (reference sequence). Sequencing was at deep level. Unsorted PBMC DNA underwent sequencing on ten immunoSEQ deep assay plates. Repertoires were generated with immunoSEQ multiplex PCR, while TCRdb's copy carries only in-frame clones and drops some. This table has fewer than 550,000 clones, 75% to 80% appearing once. Unsorted samples, those not sorted, used approximately 90 million PBMCs for genomic DNA.

The V gene is TRBV27, the J gene TRBJ2-7; the D is unclear. This receptor was identified in a woman between 40 and 55 years old in good health. Some clones in this sample may be carry-over from other donors' samples. Sequencing used PBMCs. Here the CDR3 DNA reads TGTGCCAGCAGTTTCGGACCGCCAACCTACGAGCAGTACTTC. Translating gives CASSFGPPTYEQYF.